This note documents a single T cell receptor beta chain sequence. The source of the sample is a study of blood T cell repertoires in COVID-19. For the study at large: Sources were T cells, B-cell-depleted T cells, or PBMCs; the material itself was cDNA or gDNA.

In the original processing: Using reference gene primer amplification, nucleated cell counts were estimated. Data came from immunoSEQ multiplex PCR; TCRdb stores just in-frame clones and leaves some out. D and trimming were read from the DNA, whereas the V and J calls and clone size are those reported in that table. The table includes almost 200,000 clones, approximately 88% detected once. This CDR3 has 15 amino acids. Trimming cost V 0 bases and J 8 bases; bases outside gene matches: 10. CDR1 and CDR2 (germline): LNHNV, YYDKDF (reference sequence). Clinical histories supplied by participants themselves formed the basis of cohort assignment. Cohort 3 donors were reported recovered after two negative PCRs, clearance, or symptom resolution.

The source is a young woman who had recovered from COVID-19. Sequenced material: PBMCs or T cells enriched from blood (not recorded which). This chain links TRBV15 with TRBJ2-7; 7 nucleotides match TRBD1. The chain's CDR3 is CATSRDGRQGGQQYF. The CDR3 DNA is TGTGCCACCAGCAGAGATGGGAGACAGGGTGGGCAGCAGTACTTC.